This TCR beta chain was recovered during a study of beta chain features in type 1 diabetes (dated by TCRdb to the late 2010s). About the investigation overall: Mean age, gender distribution, total cell number and subset yield did not differ between patients and healthy donors. A total of around 110,000,000 sorted cells were examined across all samples, and a strong correlation was observed between cell number per subset and RNA yield. The study compared TCRB repertoires of sorted circulating CD4+ T cell subsets between recently diagnosed type 1 diabetes patients and matched healthy donors. Naive and central memory subsets were obtained from all 30 or so donors, but regulatory and stem cell-like memory subsets were isolated from only 8 patients and roughly 8 healthy donors. Results and caveats for the whole study, not just this receptor: Shorter templates might have been favored by PCR, but patient and control samples were amplified and corrected together, so both groups would have been affected equally by any skew. A moderate but significant shortening of TCRB CDR3 length was observed in type 1 diabetes patients in all four CD4+ subsets. Sequencing cDNA rather than genomic DNA could over-represent highly expressing activated cells, although activation and CD3 levels did not differ between groups. Naive, central memory and regulatory TCRB repertoires appeared to be more similar among patients than among healthy donors. At VDJ recombination sites, patients with type 1 diabetes made fewer insertions and deleted more nucleotides, a pattern implying thymic rearrangement abnormalities. Because small numbers of individuals were included in the HLA sub-analyses, any influence of HLA type on TCRB rearrangement was left unresolved.

Points on this clone: This clone's antigen is unknown. No base quality information exists; no much larger clone differs at one position.

V is pared back by 4 bases and J by 7 bases, with 17 bases lying between the germline termini. From a lookup of the germline V gene, CDR1 and CDR2 are SGHVS and FQNEAQ. Reading from cysteine to phenylalanine, the CDR3 counts 15 amino acids. Only CDR3 DNA remains: 45 bases, in frame from the first base. Each donor gave one peripheral blood draw, about 100 mL on average, collected into heparinised tubes. A BD FACSAria II was used to sort naive, central memory, regulatory and stem cell-like memory CD4+ T cells with a panel that included CD45RO, CCR7, CD25, CD127, CD95 and CD27. All sorted populations exceeded 95% purity. PBMCs were isolated right away by Lymphoprep density gradient centrifugation and were stained directly, without culture. Samples were stained and sorted in pairs, with one healthy donor and one patient per experiment, so that batch effects were minimized. The High Capacity cDNA Reverse Transcription Kit was used to reverse transcribe all of the isolated RNA, meaning that expressed TCRB transcripts were what got sequenced. Survey-depth immunoSEQ sequencing was performed on stem cell-like memory T cell samples, with an average of about 1.01 million total reads per sample. After sorted cells were lysed in RLT buffer, RNA was extracted with DNase-treated RNeasy Micro or Mini kits, with the choice depending on cell number. Each cell subset was processed separately to prevent cross-contamination, with patient and healthy donor samples processed together. The immunoSEQ multiplex PCR was used to amplify TCRB sequences from cDNA, yielding 87-bp fragments that span the CDR3 region. Sequencing of the amplicons was performed on the Illumina HiSeq platform. For the original study's pipeline: Synthetic template baselines were used to correct PCR bias computationally, reads within Hamming distance 2 were collapsed together, and singletons that could not be merged were discarded. Reads were aligned to IMGT to assign V, D and J genes, CDR3 length, and insertions or deletions at six rearrangement sites. Within each subset, clonotype counts were normalized to the number of sorted cells before true diversity and Gini coefficients were calculated with the tcR R package. The overlap coefficient, calculated on TCRB nucleotide sequences, was used to measure repertoire sharing. In its TCRdb copy, this immuneACCESS table keeps in-frame sequences only and misses some clones. Where compared with another copy, unresolved V genes explain less than half of these, and the others have no known cause. From that table come the V and J calls and clone size; the DNA was used to work out D and trimming. For this sample there are about 110,000 clones; almost 40% appear just once. Over 0.05% of the sample is held by the ten biggest clonotypes.

What was sequenced was stem cell memory CD4+ T cells from blood. Taken with the paper, the label for cell subset or site translates to: stem cell-like memory CD4+ T cells. The receptor was derived from a woman in her late teens or twenties in good health. The chain joins TRBV7-8 to TRBJ2-1; the D gene is perhaps TRBD1, on 6 matching bases. The nucleotides read TGTGCCAGCAGCTCGGCCTCCCTCAGGGGAAATGAGCAGTTCTTC. This translates into CASSSASLRGNEQFF.